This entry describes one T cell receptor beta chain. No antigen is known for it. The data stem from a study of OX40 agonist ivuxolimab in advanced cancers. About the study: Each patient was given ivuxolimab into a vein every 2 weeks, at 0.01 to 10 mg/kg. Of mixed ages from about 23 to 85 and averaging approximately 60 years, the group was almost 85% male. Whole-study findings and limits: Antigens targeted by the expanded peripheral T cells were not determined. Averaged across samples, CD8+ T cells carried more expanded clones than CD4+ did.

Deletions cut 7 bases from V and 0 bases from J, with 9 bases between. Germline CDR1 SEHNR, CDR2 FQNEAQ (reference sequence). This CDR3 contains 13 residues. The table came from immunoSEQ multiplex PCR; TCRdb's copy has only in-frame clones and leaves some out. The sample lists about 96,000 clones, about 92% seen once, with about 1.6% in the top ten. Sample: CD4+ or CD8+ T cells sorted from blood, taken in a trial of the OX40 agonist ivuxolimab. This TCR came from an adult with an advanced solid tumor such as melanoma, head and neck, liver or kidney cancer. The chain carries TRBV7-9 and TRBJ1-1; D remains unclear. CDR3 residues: CASTQILNTEAFF. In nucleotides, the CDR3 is TGTGCCAGCACCCAGATCCTGAACACTGAAGCTTTCTTT.